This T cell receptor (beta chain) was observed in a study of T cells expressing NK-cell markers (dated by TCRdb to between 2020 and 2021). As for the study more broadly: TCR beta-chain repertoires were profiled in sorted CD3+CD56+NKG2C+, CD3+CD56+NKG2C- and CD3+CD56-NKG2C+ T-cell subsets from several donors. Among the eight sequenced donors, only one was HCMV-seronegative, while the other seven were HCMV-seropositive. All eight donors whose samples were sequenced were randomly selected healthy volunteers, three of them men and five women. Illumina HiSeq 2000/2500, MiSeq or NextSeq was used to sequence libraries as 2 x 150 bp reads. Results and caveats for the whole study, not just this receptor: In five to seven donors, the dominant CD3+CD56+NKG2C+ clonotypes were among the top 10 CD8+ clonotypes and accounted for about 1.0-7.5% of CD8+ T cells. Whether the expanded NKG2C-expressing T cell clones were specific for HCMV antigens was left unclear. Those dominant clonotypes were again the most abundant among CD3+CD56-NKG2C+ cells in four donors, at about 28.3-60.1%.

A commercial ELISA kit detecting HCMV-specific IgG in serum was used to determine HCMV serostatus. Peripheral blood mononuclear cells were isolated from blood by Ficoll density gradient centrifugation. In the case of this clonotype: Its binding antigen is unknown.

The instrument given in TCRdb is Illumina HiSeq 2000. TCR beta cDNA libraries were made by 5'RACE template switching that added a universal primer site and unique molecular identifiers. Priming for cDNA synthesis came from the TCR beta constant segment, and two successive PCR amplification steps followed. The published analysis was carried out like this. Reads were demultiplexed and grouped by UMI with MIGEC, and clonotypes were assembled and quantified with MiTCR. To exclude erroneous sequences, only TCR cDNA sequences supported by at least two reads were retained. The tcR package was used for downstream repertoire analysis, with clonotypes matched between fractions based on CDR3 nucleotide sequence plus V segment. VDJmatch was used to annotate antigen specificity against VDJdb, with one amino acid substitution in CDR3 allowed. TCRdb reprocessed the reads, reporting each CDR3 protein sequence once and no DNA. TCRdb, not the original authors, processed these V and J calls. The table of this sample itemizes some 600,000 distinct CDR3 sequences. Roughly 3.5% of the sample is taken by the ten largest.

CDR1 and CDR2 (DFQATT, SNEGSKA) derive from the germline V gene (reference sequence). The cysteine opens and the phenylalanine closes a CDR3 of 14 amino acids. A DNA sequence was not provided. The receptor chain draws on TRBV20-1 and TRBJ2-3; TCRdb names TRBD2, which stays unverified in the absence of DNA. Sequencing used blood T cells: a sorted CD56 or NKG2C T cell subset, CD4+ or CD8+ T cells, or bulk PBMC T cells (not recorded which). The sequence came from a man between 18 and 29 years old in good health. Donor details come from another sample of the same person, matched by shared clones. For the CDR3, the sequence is CSAAEGGRTDTQYF.